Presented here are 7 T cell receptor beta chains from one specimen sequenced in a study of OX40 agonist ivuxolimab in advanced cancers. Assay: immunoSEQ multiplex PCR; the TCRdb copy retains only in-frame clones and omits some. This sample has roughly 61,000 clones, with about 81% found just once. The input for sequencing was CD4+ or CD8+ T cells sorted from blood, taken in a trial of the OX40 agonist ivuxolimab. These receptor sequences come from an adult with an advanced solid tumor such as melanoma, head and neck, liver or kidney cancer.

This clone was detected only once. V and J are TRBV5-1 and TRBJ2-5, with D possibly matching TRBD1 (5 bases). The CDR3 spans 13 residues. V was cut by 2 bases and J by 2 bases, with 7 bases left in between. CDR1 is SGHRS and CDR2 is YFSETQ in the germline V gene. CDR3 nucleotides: TGCGCCAGCAGCTTAGGGGTACAAGAGACCCAGTACTTC. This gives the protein CASSLGVQETQYF.

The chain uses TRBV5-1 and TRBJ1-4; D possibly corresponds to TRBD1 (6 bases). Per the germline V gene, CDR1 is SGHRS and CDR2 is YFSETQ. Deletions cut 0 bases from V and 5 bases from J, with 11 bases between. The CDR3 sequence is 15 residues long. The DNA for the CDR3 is TGCGCCAGCAGCTTGGCCGGGGGGCAAAATGAAAAACTGTTTTTT. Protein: CASSLAGGQNEKLFF.

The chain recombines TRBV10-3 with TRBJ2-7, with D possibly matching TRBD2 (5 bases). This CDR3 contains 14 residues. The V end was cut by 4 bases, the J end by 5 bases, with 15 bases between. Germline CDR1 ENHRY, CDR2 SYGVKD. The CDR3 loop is CAISGTLFLHEQYF. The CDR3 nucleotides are TGTGCCATCAGTGGGACTCTCTTCCTACACGAGCAGTACTTC.

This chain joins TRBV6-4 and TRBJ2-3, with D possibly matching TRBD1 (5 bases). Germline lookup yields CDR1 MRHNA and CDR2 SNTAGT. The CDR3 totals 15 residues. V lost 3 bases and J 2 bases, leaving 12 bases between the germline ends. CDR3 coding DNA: TGTGCCAGCAGTGAACAGGCTACCCTCACAGATACGCAGTATTTT. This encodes CASSEQATLTDTQYF.

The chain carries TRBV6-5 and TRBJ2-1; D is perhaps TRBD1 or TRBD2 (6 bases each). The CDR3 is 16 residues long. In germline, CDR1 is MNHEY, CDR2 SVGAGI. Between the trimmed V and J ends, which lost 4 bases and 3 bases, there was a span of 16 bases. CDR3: CASSSSSGGIYNEQFF. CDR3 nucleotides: TGTGCCAGCAGTTCTAGTTCCGGGGGCATCTACAATGAGCAGTTCTTC.

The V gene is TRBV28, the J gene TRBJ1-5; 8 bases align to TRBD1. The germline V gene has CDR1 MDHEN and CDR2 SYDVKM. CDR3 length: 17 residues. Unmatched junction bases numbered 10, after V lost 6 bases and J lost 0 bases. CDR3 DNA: TGTGCCAGCAGAAAAACACAGGGGGGCTATAGCAATCAGCCCCAGCATTTT. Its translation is CASRKTQGGYSNQPQHF.

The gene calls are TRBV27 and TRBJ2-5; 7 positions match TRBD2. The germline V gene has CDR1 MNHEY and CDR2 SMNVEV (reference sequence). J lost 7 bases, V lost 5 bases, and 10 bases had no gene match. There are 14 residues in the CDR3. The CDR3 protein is CASSPLGGSMTQYF. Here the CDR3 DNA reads TGTGCCAGCAGTCCCCTGGGGGGGAGTATGACCCAGTACTTC.